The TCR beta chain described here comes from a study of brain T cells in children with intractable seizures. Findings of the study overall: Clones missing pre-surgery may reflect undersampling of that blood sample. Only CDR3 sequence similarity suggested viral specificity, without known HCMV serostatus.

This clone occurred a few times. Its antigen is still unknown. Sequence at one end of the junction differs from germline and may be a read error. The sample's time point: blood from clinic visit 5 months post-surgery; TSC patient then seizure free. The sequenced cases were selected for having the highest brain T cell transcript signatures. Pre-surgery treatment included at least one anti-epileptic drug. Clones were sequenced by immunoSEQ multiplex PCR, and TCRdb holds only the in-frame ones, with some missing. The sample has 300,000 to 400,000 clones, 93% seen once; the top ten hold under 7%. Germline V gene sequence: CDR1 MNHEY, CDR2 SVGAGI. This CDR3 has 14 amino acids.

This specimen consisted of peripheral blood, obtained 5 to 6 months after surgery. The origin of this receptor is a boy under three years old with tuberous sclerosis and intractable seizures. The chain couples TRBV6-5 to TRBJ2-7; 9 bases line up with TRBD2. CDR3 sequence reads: CAISSSSGSYEQYF. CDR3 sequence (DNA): TGTGCCATCAGTTCGAGTAGCGGGAGCTACGAGCAGTACTTC.